The entry below gives a single T cell receptor beta chain sequence along with its context. Assay used: immunoSEQ multiplex PCR; TCRdb lists only in-frame clones, some missing. The sample includes 20,000 or so clones, approximately 87% of them seen just once. This sample is part of a study of OX40 agonist ivuxolimab in advanced cancers. This CDR3 is built from 14 residues. The germline V and J ends were trimmed by 0 bases and 2 bases, with 6 bases remaining between them. Germline-derived CDR1 and CDR2 are SGHTA and FQGNSA. Sequenced material: CD4+ or CD8+ T cells sorted from blood, taken in a trial of the OX40 agonist ivuxolimab. V and J are TRBV7-2 and TRBJ2-3; D uncertain. The TCR comes from an adult with an advanced solid tumor such as melanoma, head and neck, liver or kidney cancer. The DNA for the CDR3 is TGTGCCAGCAGCTTAGCCATACTCACAGATACGCAGTATTTT. Its translation: CASSLAILTDTQYF.